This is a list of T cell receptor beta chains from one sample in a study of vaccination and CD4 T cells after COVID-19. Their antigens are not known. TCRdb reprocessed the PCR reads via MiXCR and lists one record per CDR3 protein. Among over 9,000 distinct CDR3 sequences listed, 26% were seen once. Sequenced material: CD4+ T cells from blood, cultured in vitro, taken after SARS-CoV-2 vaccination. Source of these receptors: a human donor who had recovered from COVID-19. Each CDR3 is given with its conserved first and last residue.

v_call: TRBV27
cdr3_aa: CASSLGSFRPVGELFF

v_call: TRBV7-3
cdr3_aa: CASSLLGQVSTGANVLTF

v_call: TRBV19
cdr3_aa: CASSDASGLYEQYF

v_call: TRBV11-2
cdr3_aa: CASSFAGTSGRYEQYF

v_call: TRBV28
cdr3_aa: CASISQGLAGGREQFF

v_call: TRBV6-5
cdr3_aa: CASSSQNYGYTF

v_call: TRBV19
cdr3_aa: CASSKRQAGGTDTQYF

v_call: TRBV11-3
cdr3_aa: CASSVGLAGSDTQYF

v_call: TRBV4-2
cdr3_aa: CASSQDIGGELFF

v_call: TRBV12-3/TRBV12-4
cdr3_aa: CASSLARLLGETQYF

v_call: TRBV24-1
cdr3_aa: CATSDLGSGRADGELFF

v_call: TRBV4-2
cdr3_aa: CASSPRQGAWDYQETQYF

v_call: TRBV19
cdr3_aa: CASSSLPGTSVETQYF

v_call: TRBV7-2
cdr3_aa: CASSPRSGLAGQETQYF

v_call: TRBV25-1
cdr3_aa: CASSEWGFNQPQHF

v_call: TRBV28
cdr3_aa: CAGGTGGGQPQHF

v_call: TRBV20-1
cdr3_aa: CSARVGGRSEAFF

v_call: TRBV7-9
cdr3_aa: CASSPIYEQYF

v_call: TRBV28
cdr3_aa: CASSLSTAQGEAFF

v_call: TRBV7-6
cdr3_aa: CASSLYLRTSGSINNEQFF

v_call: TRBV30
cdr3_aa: CAFQDRAYQPQHF

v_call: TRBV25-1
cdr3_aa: CASKNQREGREQFF